This section outlines one T cell receptor beta chain sequence together with its context. These data are taken from a study of blood T cell repertoires in COVID-19. Study as a whole: T cells, B-cell-depleted T cells, or PBMCs provided the cDNA or gDNA that served as material.

Only in-frame clones appear in the TCRdb table, and some are missing; sequencing was by immunoSEQ multiplex PCR. The data hold about 210,000 clones, with almost 85% observed a single time. The CDR3 consists of 18 residues. V lost 5 bases to trimming and J lost 8 bases, with 29 bases between them. Germline V gene sequence: CDR1 SGDLS, CDR2 YYNGEE. V and J are TRBV9 and TRBJ2-1; D is undetermined. This TCR derives from a woman in her seventies with COVID-19, enrolled during active disease. The sample consisted of peripheral blood. The CDR3 here is CASSTRGGRRTPLDEQFF. Here the CDR3 DNA reads TGTGCCAGCAGTACCCGTGGTGGGCGAAGAACCCCTTTGGATGAGCAGTTCTTC.